This record concerns one T cell receptor beta chain sequence. The method was immunoSEQ multiplex PCR; TCRdb's version includes in-frame clones alone and lacks a portion of them. The data hold 720,000 or so clones, with 80% to 90% observed a single time. This sample is drawn from a study of shared T cell receptors in the human thymus. Unmatched junction bases numbered 4, after V lost 6 bases and J lost 0 bases. The CDR3 extends over 14 amino acids. Germline assignment: CDR1 MGHDK and CDR2 SYGVNS. These records were also assigned to another study, of human thymus T cells. From that paper: The thymus was resected at corrective cardiac surgery.

Sequenced sample: thymocytes. The J gene is TRBJ2-7, the V gene TRBV25-1, with 8 positions matching TRBD2. This clonotype originated in a girl under three years old with a congenital heart defect. The CDR3 sequence is CASRNTSGSYEQYF. CDR3 sequence (DNA): TGTGCCAGCAGGAACACTAGCGGCTCCTACGAGCAGTACTTC.